A single T cell receptor beta chain is shown here with its context. Trimming took off 5 bases at V and 10 bases at J, with 12 bases between the two ends. CDR3 length: 12 residues. In germline, CDR1 is SGHAT, CDR2 FQNNGV. TCRdb's table, derived via immunoSEQ multiplex PCR, lists solely in-frame clones and lacks some. The sample lists 200,000 to 250,000 clones, just under 85% seen once, with under 2% in the top ten. This sample was included in a study of blood T cell repertoires in COVID-19. In the study overall: Sample material is recorded as cDNA or gDNA derived from T cells, B-cell-depleted T cells, or PBMCs.

This receptor was obtained from a woman older than 75 with acute or convalescent COVID-19. What was sequenced was peripheral blood. V is TRBV11-2 and J is TRBJ2-1; D call uncertain. Written as DNA, the CDR3 is TGTGCCAGCAGCCGAGGTGTGCGCGAGCAGTTCTTC. It specifies CASSRGVREQFF.